Listed below are T cell receptor beta chains from one sample, sequenced in a study of CD8 T cells in ankylosing spondylitis. TCRdb reprocessed the 5' RACE reads with MiXCR, giving one entry per CDR3 protein. Counted here are more than 150,000 distinct CDR3 sequences, roughly 18% occurring once; the ten biggest clones make up approximately 4.3%. The sample taken for sequencing was blood, either unsorted or a sorted T cell fraction (not recorded which). Every receptor here comes from a male donor aged 5-30 years with ankylosing spondylitis or in good health (not recorded which). The CDR3 runs from the conserved cysteine through the conserved F or W. D genes are given only for firm matches. The size entry is marked missing in some rows and otherwise reads once, few, many or a size class.

size | J | D | V | CDR3 | DNA
many | TRBJ2-5 | TRBD1 | TRBV12-3/TRBV12-4 | CATSGYGTGPETQYF | TGTGCCACTTCCGGGTATGGGACAGGGCCAGAGACCCAGTACTTC
many | TRBJ2-7 | TRBD2 | TRBV20-1 | CSAGAVLAGGWSEQYF | TGCAGTGCTGGGGCTGTACTAGCGGGAGGGTGGAGCGAGCAGTACTTC
many | TRBJ2-1 | NA | TRBV2 | CASSHNLALSSYNEQFF | TGTGCCAGCAGCCACAACCTAGCGCTTAGCTCCTACAATGAGCAGTTCTTC
NA | TRBJ2-3 | TRBD2 | TRBV20-1 | CSAIGTNDYTQYF | TGCAGTGCTATAGGGACTAACGATTATACGCAGTATTTT
many | TRBJ1-2 | NA | TRBV29-1 | CSVEEQDYGYTF | TGCAGCGTTGAAGAACAGGACTATGGCTACACCTTC
many | TRBJ2-1 | NA | TRBV19 | CASSGGIHEQFF | TGTGCCAGTAGTGGGGGGATCCATGAGCAGTTCTTC
NA | TRBJ2-7 | NA | TRBV28 | CASSLMGEYEQYF | TGTGCCAGCAGCCTGATGGGGGAATATGAGCAGTATTTC
many | TRBJ2-3 | NA | TRBV7-6 | CASSEGHSVPTDTQYF | TGTGCCAGCAGCGAGGGACACTCGGTCCCCACAGATACGCAGTATTTT
many | TRBJ2-5 | NA | TRBV4-3 | CASSRSDGRTQETQYF | TGCGCCAGCAGCCGTTCCGACGGAAGAACCCAAGAGACCCAGTACTTC
once | TRBJ2-1 | NA | TRBV12-3/TRBV12-4 | CASSSGGVDEQFF | TGTGCCAGCAGTAGCGGAGGGGTGGATGAGCAGTTCTTC
many | TRBJ2-7 | NA | TRBV20-1 | CSARPPERFAGNEQYF | TGCAGTGCTAGGCCCCCCGAGCGGTTCGCGGGGAACGAGCAGTACTTC
many | TRBJ2-1 | NA | TRBV7-9 | CASSSIGVHNEQFF | TGTGCCAGCAGCTCTATCGGGGTGCACAATGAGCAGTTCTTC
many | TRBJ2-3 | NA | TRBV20-1 | CSASGGGTDTQYF | TGCAGTGCTAGCGGGGGCGGCACAGATACGCAGTATTTT
many | TRBJ1-5 | TRBD1 | TRBV12-3/TRBV12-4 | CASQTGGNNQPQHF | TGTGCCAGTCAGACAGGGGGAAACAATCAGCCCCAGCATTTT
many | TRBJ1-1 | NA | TRBV29-1 | CSVGGHPNTEAFF | TGCAGCGTTGGGGGACACCCGAACACTGAAGCTTTCTTT
many | TRBJ2-3 | NA | TRBV7-7 | CASSLSFSDTQYF | TGTGCCAGCAGCTTGTCGTTTTCAGATACGCAGTATTTT
many | TRBJ2-1 | NA | TRBV5-1 | CASSLRSDRFDEQFF | TGCGCCAGCAGCTTGCGGTCCGACAGGTTCGATGAGCAGTTCTTC
many | TRBJ2-3 | NA | TRBV20-1 | CSAPADTQYF | TGCAGTGCTCCTGCAGATACGCAGTATTTT
NA | TRBJ2-3 | TRBD2 | TRBV28 | CASSPKTSGDSTDTQYF | TGTGCCAGCAGTCCCAAGACTAGCGGGGATTCTACAGATACGCAGTATTTT
many | TRBJ2-7 | TRBD1 | TRBV29-1 | CSVDTSGTGSHEQYF | TGCAGCGTCGACACCTCCGGGACAGGCAGCCACGAGCAGTACTTC
many | TRBJ2-1 | NA | TRBV5-6 | CASSLGQGGEQFF | TGTGCCAGCAGCTTGGGGCAGGGGGGTGAGCAGTTCTTC
few | TRBJ2-1 | NA | TRBV20-1 | CSARDFGGPYNEQFF | TGCAGTGCTAGAGATTTTGGCGGACCCTACAATGAGCAGTTCTTC